This passage covers 19 T cell receptor beta chains from one sample sequenced in a study of T-cell reconstitution after alpha-beta-depleted transplantation in children. Using unique molecular identifiers, the investigators prepared the TCRbeta library. One entry per CDR3 protein results from TCRdb running MiXCR on the PCR reads. The profile shows approximately 130,000 distinct CDR3 sequences, 8.5% to 10% of them singletons. The sample in question was PBMCs, mostly from graft donor cells, obtained 180 days after TCRalphabeta/CD19-depleted stem cell transplant. The receptors here all came from a girl less than two years old who had a stem cell transplant for combined immunodeficiency, so the T cells may come from the graft donor.

This clonotype was found a few times. V gene TRBV4-2 combines with J gene TRBJ2-5; D is uncertain. The CDR3 consists of 13 residues. Germline V CDR1 and CDR2: LGHNA, YNFKEQ. V was cut by 10 bases and J by 1 base, with 13 bases left in between. CDR3 sequence: CAMSPEFQETQYF. The CDR3 DNA is TGTGCCATGAGCCCAGAGTTCCAAGAGACCCAGTACTTC.

This clonotype appeared many times. The chain employs TRBV21-1 and TRBJ1-1; whether TRBD1, the table's D call, matches the DNA was not checked. TRBV21-1 represents a pseudogene. The CDR3 has 17 amino acids. In nucleotides, the CDR3 is TGTGCCAGCAGCAAAGGAACAGGGCTCGGGACAACCACTGAAGCTTTCTTT. Translated: CASSKGTGLGTTTEAFF.

This chain links TRBV6-1 with TRBJ2-6; the D is unclear. This CDR3 is built from 17 residues. Trimming stripped 6 bases from V and 0 bases from J, with 15 bases between. Germline assignment: CDR1 MNHNS and CDR2 SASEGT. In DNA, the CDR3 is TGTGCCAGCAGCCTTACGGTAGCCGCCTCTGGGGCCAACGTCCTGACTTTC. Amino acids: CASSLTVAASGANVLTF.

The chain is built from TRBV6-5 and TRBJ2-2; the match to TRBD2 covers 7 bases. Germline V gives CDR1 MNHEY, CDR2 SVGAGI. The CDR3 consists of 17 residues. V was clipped by 2 bases and J by 1 base; unmatched bases: 7. CDR3: CASSYAAGPENTGELFF. The CDR3 DNA sequence: TGTGCCAGCAGTTACGCAGCGGGACCTGAGAACACCGGGGAGCTGTTTTTT.

The chain joins TRBV6-5 to TRBJ2-2, with D possibly called TRBD1 or TRBD2 (6 bases each). Germline V gene sequence: CDR1 MNHEY, CDR2 SVGAGI. Trimming took 0 bases from V and 5 from J, leaving 7 bases between them. The CDR3 has 14 amino acids. This CDR3 is CASSYSGGTGELFF. The CDR3 bases are TGTGCCAGCAGTTACTCAGGGGGGACCGGGGAGCTGTTTTTT.

The chain couples TRBV29-1 to TRBJ2-5, with no clear D. The CDR3 is 12 residues long. V was shortened by 7 bases and J by 2 bases, with 11 bases between the two germline ends. Germline loops: CDR1 SQVTM, CDR2 ANQGSEA. The CDR3 sequence: CSEAPMQETQYF. As DNA, the CDR3 is TGCAGCGAAGCTCCGATGCAAGAGACCCAGTACTTC.

V gene TRBV6-4 combines with J gene TRBJ2-1; 7 bases map to TRBD1. Per the germline V gene, CDR1 is MRHNA and CDR2 is SNTAGT. The CDR3 is 13 amino acids. J lost 9 bases, V lost 6 bases, and 8 bases had no gene match. CDR3 protein: CASSRQGYGEQFF. The DNA for the CDR3 is TGTGCCAGCAGCAGACAGGGTTACGGTGAGCAGTTCTTC.

This clonotype came up a few times. This chain joins TRBV5-5 and TRBJ2-5, with unresolved D. This CDR3 region has 14 residues. The germline V and J ends were trimmed by 1 base and 4 bases, with 11 bases remaining between them. In germline, CDR1 is SGHKS, CDR2 YYEKEE (reference sequence). The CDR3 loop reads CASSLMWVAETQYF. CDR3 nucleotides: TGTGCCAGCAGCTTGATGTGGGTTGCAGAGACCCAGTACTTC.

This clonotype has a count of ten or more. V usage is TRBV29-1 and J usage is TRBJ2-1; D is possibly TRBD1 (5 bases). Between the trimmed V and J ends, which lost 2 bases and 4 bases, there was a span of 27 bases. Germline loops: CDR1 SQVTM, CDR2 ANQGSEA. The CDR3 contains 19 residues. The CDR3 spells CSVEMAKTGSRPFYNEQFF. CDR3 sequence (DNA): TGCAGCGTTGAAATGGCGAAAACAGGTTCCAGACCCTTTTACAATGAGCAGTTCTTC.

This clonotype was counted only a few times. The chain is built from TRBV18 and TRBJ1-3, with 7 bases matching TRBD1. Germline trimming cut 2 bases from V and 2 bases from J; bases unmatched to any gene: 3. The germline V gene encodes CDR1 KGHSH and CDR2 LQKENI. The CDR3 has 15 amino acids. In DNA, the CDR3 is TGTGCCAGCTCACCAGGGACAGTTACTGGAAACACCATATATTTT. It yields the protein CASSPGTVTGNTIYF.

This clonotype was picked up many times. The rearrangement links TRBV12-3 or TRBV12-4 to TRBJ1-2; the D gene is possibly TRBD1 (6 bases). V lost 3 bases, J lost 5 bases, and 13 bases lay in between. This CDR3 is built from 14 residues. The CDR3 reads CASSFVTGFYGYTF. CDR3 nucleotides: TGTGCCAGCAGTTTCGTAACAGGGTTTTATGGCTACACCTTC.

The chain couples TRBV4-3 to TRBJ2-3; 10 bases are shared with TRBD1. Trimming cost V 3 bases and J 7 bases; bases outside gene matches: 16. The CDR3 is 18 residues long. CDR1 LGHNA and CDR2 YSLEER come from the germline V gene. CDR3 bases: TGCGCCAGCAGCCATATAGACAGGGGGCGAATAGGGGGGAATACGCAGTATTTT. This sequence encodes CASSHIDRGRIGGNTQYF.

The chain combines TRBV5-1 with TRBJ1-4; D might be TRBD1 (5 bases). This CDR3 region has 14 residues. Trimming left V 0 bases short and J 13 bases short, with 16 bases between. Germline V gene lookup returns CDR1 SGHRS and CDR2 YFSETQ. CDR3 in DNA: TGCGCCAGCAGCTTGGGAGGGGAAATCGGAATACTGTTTTTT. The encoded protein is CASSLGGEIGILFF.

The genes are TRBV4-2 and TRBJ1-5, with D maybe TRBD1 (5 bases). V shed 4 bases and J shed 9 bases, with 16 bases lying between them. From germline, CDR1 is LGHNA and CDR2 YNFKEQ. This CDR3 region has 14 residues. CDR3 loop: CASSPPGTVAPQHF. The CDR3 nucleotides read TGTGCCAGCAGCCCCCCCGGGACGGTCGCGCCCCAGCATTTT.

This clonotype showed up just a few times. This chain connects TRBV20-1 to TRBJ2-4; 7 nucleotides line up with TRBD2. The germline V gene has CDR1 DFQATT and CDR2 SNEGSKA (reference sequence). The V segment lost 6 bases and the J segment 0 bases; nucleotides outside the gene matches: 8. The CDR3 extends over 15 amino acids. CDR3: CSAGGRKSAKNIQYF. In DNA, the CDR3 is TGCAGTGCCGGGGGGAGAAAATCAGCCAAAAACATTCAGTACTTC.

The V call is TRBV29-1, the J call TRBJ2-5, with 13 bases lining up with TRBD2. Trimming took 2 bases from V and 4 from J; bases not matched to a gene: 7. The CDR3 totals 16 residues. CDR1 and CDR2 (germline): SQVTM, ANQGSEA. As DNA, the CDR3 is TGCAGCGTTGAACTGACTAGCGGGGGGCGCGGAGAGACCCAGTACTTC. As protein: CSVELTSGGRGETQYF.

This clonotype was counted many times. J is TRBJ1-1 and V is TRBV11-2; TRBD1 agrees at 7 bases. The CDR3 extends over 16 amino acids. Germline trimming cut 5 bases from V and 4 bases from J; bases unmatched to any gene: 13. Germline V lookup: CDR1 SGHAT, CDR2 FQNNGV. The CDR3 protein is CASSAQTGSRGTEAFF. DNA of the CDR3: TGTGCCAGCAGCGCCCAGACAGGGTCTAGGGGCACTGAAGCTTTCTTT.

In its sample, this clonotype was seen many times. This chain connects TRBV7-2 to TRBJ2-1; the D is unclear. This CDR3 is 14 amino acids long. Germline V CDR1 and CDR2: SGHTA, FQGNSA. The V and J ends lost 3 bases and 3 bases respectively, with 9 bases between them. In nucleotides, the CDR3 is TGTGCCAGCAGCTTCGGTCCTGACTACAATGAGCAGTTCTTC. This sequence encodes CASSFGPDYNEQFF. Full variable domain (outside the CDR3, taken from reference TRBV7-2 and TRBJ2-1): GAGVSQSPSNKVTEKGKDVELRCDPISGHTALYWYRQSLGQGLEFLIYFQGNSAPDKSGLPSDRFSAERTGGSVSTLTIQRTQQEDSAVYLCASSFGPDYNEQFFGPGTRLTVL.

V and J are TRBV5-5 and TRBJ2-7; possible D gene TRBD2, 7 bases. V shed 4 bases and J shed 5 bases, with 25 bases lying between them. Germline lookup yields CDR1 SGHKS and CDR2 YYEKEE (reference sequence). The CDR3 consists of 17 residues. The CDR3 bases are TGTGCCAGCAGCATTTTGGCGGGGGCGACAGCCCCTCACGAGCAGTACTTC. Translation: CASSILAGATAPHEQYF.